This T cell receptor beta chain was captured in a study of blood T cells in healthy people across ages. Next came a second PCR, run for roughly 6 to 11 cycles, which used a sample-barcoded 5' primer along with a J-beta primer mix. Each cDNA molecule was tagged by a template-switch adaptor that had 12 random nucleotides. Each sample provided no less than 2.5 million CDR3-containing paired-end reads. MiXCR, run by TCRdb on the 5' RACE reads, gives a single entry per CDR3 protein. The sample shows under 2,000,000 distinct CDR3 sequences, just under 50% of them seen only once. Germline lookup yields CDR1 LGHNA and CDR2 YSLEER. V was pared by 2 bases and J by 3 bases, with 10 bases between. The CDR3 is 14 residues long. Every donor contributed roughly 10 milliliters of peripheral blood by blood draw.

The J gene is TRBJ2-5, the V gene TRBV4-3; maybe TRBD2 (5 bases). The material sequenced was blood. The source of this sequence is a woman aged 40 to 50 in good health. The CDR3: CASSQILREETQYF. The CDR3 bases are TGCGCCAGCAGCCAAATCTTGAGGGAAGAGACCCAGTACTTC.